This record looks at one T cell receptor (beta chain) sequence and its context. The clone's antigen remains unknown. No much larger clonotype is one base removed from it; base qualities were not supplied. CD8 naive samples were obtained by positive selection for CCR7 among CD45RO-negative cells, yielding a CD45RA+CCR7+ population from which TemRA cells were excluded. The donors were healthy, HIV-negative adults with no recently reported acute infections or vaccinations. Every donor was a Caucasian adult residing in Nashville, Tennessee, USA. Blood was obtained by leukapheresis, after which PBMCs were separated by Ficoll-Histopaque density gradient centrifugation and cryopreserved in liquid nitrogen vapor phase. Analytical flow cytometry was used to check the purity and quantity of each magnetically sorted T cell population. From each sorted fraction, genomic DNA was isolated and quantified by UV absorbance on a Nanodrop 2000c.

The data originate from a study of shared clonotypes between healthy human individuals (dated by TCRdb to 2018 to 2021). Context from the whole study: The cohort comprised a couple of women and a few men aged 18 to 49 years. Per donor, leukapheresis produced somewhere between about 0.85 and 10 billion PBMCs. Different laboratories and diverse techniques were used to prepare libraries and sequence TCR repertoires, to increase sequencing depth and limit assay-specific biases. To estimate repertoire size and how much clonotype sharing occurs between individuals, the study deeply sequenced the blood TCR repertoires of five or six healthy adults. Per donor, three plates each were used for CD4 naive and CD4 memory, two for CD8 naive, and one for CD8 memory.

Overall results and qualifications from the work: Sampling was restricted to blood, and TCR repertoires in tissue are likely to differ from TCR repertoires in blood. Pairwise subsampling led to the expectation that sequencing depth would affect the degree of clonotype sharing among donors. Sharing across several donors was observed for around 5% of naive CD4, over 3% of naive CD8, 2% to 2.5% of memory CD4, and about 0.4% of memory CD8 clonotypes. Clonotypes shared by all four sorted-subset donors showed higher generation probabilities than non-shared clonotypes. Rarefaction of sorted-subset datasets indicated incomplete sequencing despite the large sequencing depth. Naive subsets generally had larger estimated clonotype richness than memory subsets did. The small number of donors limited the genetic and exposure-history diversity represented.

TCR CDR3 regions were amplified from genomic DNA by multiplex PCR using the deep immunoSEQ assay. For each cell subset, the extracted genomic DNA was distributed evenly across all wells of several immunoSEQ 96-well plates, and each plate served as one replicate. Each replicate PCR for sorted subsets received roughly 0.2 ug genomic DNA, equal to roughly 29,000 T cell genomes. The purified libraries were quantified using a Qubit 3.0 fluorometer, sized with a Bioanalyzer 2100, and then quantified again using the KAPA Library Quantification kit. Every immunoSEQ 96-well plate was sequenced on a dedicated single-read 150-cycle Illumina NextSeq 550 flow cell. As for how the authors treated the data: Because the immunoSEQ output included only junctional sequences and no quality scores, the filtering could not be the same as the filtering used for full-length reads. Sequences were annotated with PyIR, a Python wrapper for IgBLAST v1.9, using IMGT germline references to assign V/J genes and CDR3. Reads were removed for weak V/J assignments (E-value above 1e-6), missing CDR3, stop codons, out-of-frame junctions, or ambiguous translated residues. V3J clonotypes were defined as sequences sharing the same inferred V gene, J gene, and CDR3 amino acid sequence. To compute the percentage overlap between repertoires, the number of shared unique clonotypes was divided by the size of the smaller repertoire. Repertoire richness was assessed with RTK rarefaction, the Chao1 estimator, and Recon v2.1 estimates of unobserved clonotypes. OLGA was used to compute generation probabilities for all TCRbeta clonotypes that the gDNA method yielded from a few donors. TCRdb limited this immuneACCESS table to in-frame rearrangements with V and J called. A share of clones is missing; checked studies link under half to unresolved V genes, and the rest is unexplained. V and J calls and clone size are those listed in that table; D and trimming were worked out from the DNA. Present in this sample are millions of clones, around 93% of which were seen just once. The top ten constitute 1.5% to 2% of the sample.

The source is a young man in good health. Some clones in this sample may be carry-over from other donors' samples. Sequencing was performed on naive CD8+ T cells from PBMCs. According to the study, the label for this sample's cell subset or site signals: CD45RA+CCR7+.

The CDR3 region reads CSVVGGQWAGNTIYF. In nucleotides, the sequence is TGCAGCGTTGTTGGGGGGCAGTGGGCTGGAAACACCATATATTTT. The chain was built from TRBV29-1 and TRBJ1-3; the D gene is possibly TRBD1, with 6 bases matching. The CDR3 measures 15 amino acids from cysteine to phenylalanine. The retained sequence is limited to the CDR3, 45 bases, with the frame set at the first base. V is clipped by 4 bases and J by 2 bases, and the sequence between their germline boundaries is 15 bases long. The CDR1 and CDR2 encoded by the germline V gene are SQVTM and ANQGSEA.